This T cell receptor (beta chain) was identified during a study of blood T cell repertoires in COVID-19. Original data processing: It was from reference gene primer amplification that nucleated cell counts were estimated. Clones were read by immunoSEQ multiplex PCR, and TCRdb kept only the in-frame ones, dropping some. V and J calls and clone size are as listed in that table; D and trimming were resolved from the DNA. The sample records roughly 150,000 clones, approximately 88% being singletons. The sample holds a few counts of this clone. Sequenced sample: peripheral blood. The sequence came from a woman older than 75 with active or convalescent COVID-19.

Written as DNA, the CDR3 is TGTGCCAGCAGCCAGGGGACAGGGGGGTTTTACTCTGAAGCTTTCTTT. Translated: CASSQGTGGFYSEAFF. The chain combines TRBV11-2 with TRBJ1-1; TRBD1 agrees at 11 bases. V lost 5 bases, J lost 6 bases, and 11 bases stayed unmatched. The germline gives CDR1 SGHAT, CDR2 FQNNGV. This CDR3 contains 16 residues.